This T cell receptor (beta chain) was retrieved from a study of prognosis after radiotherapy for stage I lung cancer. The wider study: Enrolled patients (13 men, about six women) had a median age of approximately 74 years and an age range of about 53 to 85 years. General study points: Reportedly, patients with and without metastases differed in TRBV and TRBJ gene usage. Patients given stereotactic body radiation therapy showed fewer unique TCR clones afterward, median approximately 10,000 versus 7,000. Some patients went on to develop distant metastases. Their Shannon entropy after stereotactic body radiation therapy was lower, and its change from baseline was also lower.

From genomic DNA, TCR beta CDR3 was amplified by two-round multiplex PCR. Individual primers that were specific to each TRBV and TRBJ gene served in first-round PCR. MiXCR was run by TCRdb on the multiplex PCR reads, yielding one entry per CDR3 protein. This sample has about 16,000 distinct CDR3 sequences, with roughly 30% found just once. The table lists this clonotype with many counts. What it binds is unknown. The CDR3 contains 15 residues. Germline V gives CDR1 SGHDT, CDR2 YYEEEE. The J segment lost 6 bases and the V segment lost 2 bases, leaving 9 bases of the junction unmatched. The rearrangement uses TRBV5-6 and TRBJ2-3, with 7 bases matching TRBD1. This clonotype was obtained from a donor over 45 with non-small cell lung cancer. This sample comprised PBMCs, obtained before or after stereotactic body radiation therapy (not recorded which). CDR3 DNA: TGTGCCAGCAGCTTCACAGGGGCCCCGGCGGATACGCAGTATTTT. Protein sequence: CASSFTGAPADTQYF.